Listed below are T cell receptor beta chains from one sample, sequenced in a study of shared clonotypes between healthy human individuals. TCRdb keeps only in-frame clones here, not all; method: immunoSEQ multiplex PCR. The sample has millions of clones; 95% are singletons. The specimen sequenced was naive CD4+ T cells sorted from blood. The receptors derive from a young man in good health. CDR3s include the opening cysteine and the closing phenylalanine or tryptophan. Fields, in order: clone size, D gene, V gene, J gene, CDR3 protein, CDR3 DNA. The D gene is left open where the match is weak. Only part of the rows carry a size: once, few, many, or a class if the clone is expanded.

-	-	TRBV6-5	TRBJ2-7	CASSYVGGEQYF	TGTGCCAGCAGTTACGTCGGTGGCGAGCAGTACTTC
-	-	TRBV6-5	TRBJ1-4	CASGQLWDGNEKLFF	TGTGCCAGCGGCCAGCTCTGGGACGGGAATGAAAAACTGTTTTTT
-	-	TRBV7-9	TRBJ2-3	CASSLGHLTDTQYF	TGTGCCAGCAGCCTAGGACACCTCACAGATACGCAGTATTTT
-	-	TRBV5-1	TRBJ1-1	CASHTGQGVEAFF	TGCGCCAGCCACACCGGGCAGGGTGTCGAAGCTTTCTTT
-	TRBD1	TRBV9	TRBJ2-2	CASSVDPGGRTGELFF	TGTGCCAGCAGCGTAGACCCAGGGGGCAGGACCGGGGAGCTGTTTTTT
-	-	TRBV11-2	TRBJ2-7	CASSPQGYEQYF	TGTGCCAGCAGCCCTCAGGGGTACGAGCAGTACTTC
once	-	TRBV6-1	TRBJ1-1	CASSDSQGLGTEAFF	TGTGCCAGCAGTGATTCGCAGGGCTTGGGCACTGAAGCTTTCTTT
-	-	TRBV28	TRBJ1-3	CASSNTGTGNTIYF	TGTGCCAGCAGTAACACAGGGACTGGAAACACCATATATTTT
-	-	TRBV19	TRBJ1-2	CASREQGMGLNYGYTF	TGTGCCAGTAGAGAACAGGGAATGGGTCTTAACTATGGCTACACCTTC
-	-	TRBV7-6	TRBJ2-2	CASNPRGTGELFF	TGTGCCAGCAACCCCAGGGGCACCGGGGAGCTGTTTTTT
-	-	TRBV6-5	TRBJ2-7	CASRKGPLWEQYF	TGTGCCAGCAGAAAGGGGCCTCTTTGGGAGCAGTACTTC
-	-	TRBV28	TRBJ1-2	CAGSSNRDGYTF	TGTGCCGGCAGTAGTAACAGGGATGGCTACACCTTC